The 16 T cell receptor beta chains presented below share a single source sample, sequenced in a study of CDR3 diversity in severe acne. Using its own MiXCR run on the PCR reads, TCRdb lists one record per CDR3 protein. The table records roughly 100,000 distinct CDR3 sequences, 45% to 60% of them present only once. Sequencing was carried out using blood. The receptor set was obtained from a male donor with acne.

The chain is built from TRBV7-7 and TRBJ2-3; 11 nucleotides align to TRBD2. The V and J ends lost 2 bases and 5 bases, in that order; junction bases with no gene match: 6. This CDR3 has 16 amino acids. Germline CDR1 reads SSHAT; CDR2 reads FNYEAQ (reference sequence). CDR3 nucleotides: TGTGCCAGCAGCTTAATGGGTAGCGGGAGGGGAGATACGCAGTATTTT. Residues: CASSLMGSGRGDTQYF.

This clonotype has ten or more counts. This chain links TRBV19 with TRBJ2-3; D may correspond to TRBD1 or TRBD2 (6 bases each). The germline V gene has CDR1 LNHDA and CDR2 SQIVND (reference sequence). The V end was cut by 2 bases, the J end by 4 bases, with 10 bases between. This CDR3 has 14 residues. The CDR3 DNA reads TGTGCCAGTAGTATAACAAGGGGGGCAGATACGCAGTATTTT. As protein: CASSITRGADTQYF.

This clonotype was picked up one time. The chain has TRBV20-1 and TRBJ1-2, with TRBD1 matching over 7 bases. CDR1 and CDR2 from the germline V gene are DFQATT and SNEGSKA (reference sequence). This CDR3 is built from 13 residues. The V and J ends lost 6 bases and 5 bases, in that order; junction bases with no gene match: 9. CDR3 residues: CSARGRGEYGYTF. The CDR3 DNA reads TGCAGTGCGAGGGGCAGGGGGGAGTATGGCTACACCTTC.

This clonotype is deemed medium-sized. V is TRBV19 and J is TRBJ2-3; 7 positions agree with TRBD2. Germline lookup yields CDR1 LNHDA and CDR2 SQIVND (reference sequence). CDR3 size: 15 residues. The V and J ends lost 7 bases and 3 bases, in that order; junction bases with no gene match: 10. The CDR3 nucleotides are TGTGCCAGTAATCCGAGGGAGGGCCGGACAGATACGCAGTATTTT. This encodes CASNPREGRTDTQYF.

In the case of this clonotype: This clone may be a read error of a much larger clone one base away. Because the CDR3 is missing its conserved closing phenylalanine or tryptophan, this is likely a read error. This chain uses TRBV29-1 with TRBJ2-2; unclear D gene. V was trimmed by 7 bases and J by 4 bases, leaving 10 bases between them. This CDR3 is 12 amino acids long. Germline assignment: CDR1 SQVTM and CDR2 ANQGSEA. The CDR3 coding sequence is TGCAGCGCTCGAGCCGGCACCGGGGAGCTGTTTTAT. It yields the protein CSARAGTGELFY.

This clonotype showed up many times. The chain employs TRBV6-2 or TRBV6-3 and TRBJ2-7, with TRBD2 identical over 7 bases. Looked up from germline, CDR1 is MNHEY and CDR2 is SVGEGT. This CDR3 has 14 residues. V was clipped by 7 bases and J by 2 bases; unmatched bases: 8. CDR3 loop: CASILTGGTYEQYF. CDR3 coding DNA: TGTGCCAGCATCTTGACGGGAGGAACCTACGAGCAGTACTTC.

This chain links TRBV29-1 with TRBJ1-1; D not certain. Germline CDR1 and CDR2: SQVTM and ANQGSEA. Deletions cut 7 bases from V and 1 base from J, with 7 bases between. The length of the CDR3 is 11 residues. In nucleotides, the CDR3 is TGCAGCGGGGGTGGGAACACTGAAGCTTTCTTT. Protein sequence: CSGGGNTEAFF. Drawing the rest from reference TRBV29-1 and TRBJ1-1, the complete variable domain is SAVISQKPSRDICQRGTSLTIQCQVDSQVTMMFWYRQQPGQSLTLIATANQGSEATYESGFVIDKFPISRPNLTFSTLTVSNMSPEDSSIYLCSGGGNTEAFFGQGTRLTVV.

The table lists this clonotype with many counts. This rearrangement joins TRBV11-2 to TRBJ2-3; no definite D call. CDR3 length: 14 residues. Germline CDR1 and CDR2: SGHAT and FQNNGV. Trimming cost V 1 base and J 2 bases, with 7 bases left between them. CDR3 sequence: CASSLAVSTDTQYF. The CDR3 nucleotides read TGTGCCAGCAGCTTAGCGGTCTCCACAGATACGCAGTATTTT.

The sample holds one count of this clonotype. The chain uses TRBV7-2 and TRBJ1-1; no clear D gene. V gave up 4 bases and J gave up 8 bases, with 17 bases separating them. The V gene's germline CDR1 is SGHTA and CDR2 FQGNSA. This CDR3 is 14 amino acids long. The DNA of the CDR3 is TGTGCCAGCAGCTACGAGGTAGGCGTCGGGGAAGCTTTCTTT. Translated, it gives CASSYEVGVGEAFF. Full variable domain (missing parts from reference TRBV7-2 and TRBJ1-1): GAGVSQSPSNKVTEKGKDVELRCDPISGHTALYWYRQSLGQGLEFLIYFQGNSAPDKSGLPSDRFSAERTGGSVSTLTIQRTQQEDSAVYLCASSYEVGVGEAFFGQGTRLTVV.

The rearrangement joins TRBV5-6 to TRBJ2-7, with TRBD2 identical over 11 bases. Germline V gene sequence: CDR1 SGHDT, CDR2 YYEEEE. The CDR3 length is 15 residues. V lost 4 bases, J lost 5 bases, and 8 bases stayed unmatched. DNA of the CDR3: TGTGCCAGCAGCAGCGGACTAGCGGGTCCAGACGAGCAGTACTTC. Translated: CASSSGLAGPDEQYF. Complete variable domain (other parts from reference TRBV5-6 and TRBJ2-7): DAGVTQSPTHLIKTRGQQVTLRCSPKSGHDTVSWYQQALGQGPQFIFQYYEEEERQRGNFPDRFSGHQFPNYSSELNVNALLLGDSALYLCASSSGLAGPDEQYFGPGTRLTVT.

This clonotype showed up many times. The chain links TRBV2 to TRBJ1-3; possible D gene TRBD1, 5 bases. This CDR3 has 17 residues. V lost 2 bases and J 0 bases, leaving 14 bases between the germline ends. CDR1 and CDR2 (germline): SNHLY, FYNNEI. The CDR3 sequence is CASSEPGRIDSGNTIYF. The CDR3 DNA reads TGTGCCAGCAGTGAACCGGGACGGATCGACTCTGGAAACACCATATATTTT.

The J gene is TRBJ1-1, the V gene TRBV24-1, with 8 bases aligning to TRBD1. Germline V CDR1 and CDR2: KGHDR, SFDVKD. The V and J ends lost 4 bases and 9 bases, in that order; junction bases with no gene match: 6. The CDR3 is 13 amino acids. The CDR3 region is CATSEPGQGKAFF. CDR3 sequence (DNA): TGTGCCACCAGTGAACCAGGACAGGGTAAAGCTTTCTTT.

This rearrangement joins TRBV7-3 to TRBJ2-7, with 10 bases identical to TRBD1. CDR1 and CDR2 (germline): SGHTA, FQGTGA. The ends lost 0 bases at V and 1 base at J; junction bases unmatched: 9. The CDR3 is made up of 18 amino acids. The CDR3 bases are TGTGCCAGCAGCTTAACCCCGGGACAGGGGACGGATTCCTACGAGCAGTACTTC. Translated: CASSLTPGQGTDSYEQYF.

There are many counts of this clonotype. CDR3 sequence: CASSYSSDYEQYF. The CDR3 DNA is TGTGCCAGCAGTTACTCGTCTGACTACGAGCAGTACTTC. The J gene is TRBJ2-7, the V gene TRBV6-5, with D hard to call. V lost 0 bases and J 3 bases, leaving 6 bases between the germline ends. CDR3 length equals 13 residues. The germline V gene encodes CDR1 MNHEY and CDR2 SVGAGI.

This clonotype has ten or more counts. V and J are TRBV7-9 and TRBJ1-4; the D is unclear. Germline lookup yields CDR1 SEHNR and CDR2 FQNEAQ (reference sequence). CDR3 length equals 14 residues. Trimming cost V 4 bases and J 8 bases, with 14 bases left between them. CDR3 amino acids: CASSSPRMREKLFF. The CDR3 DNA follows: TGTGCCAGCAGCTCCCCCCGCATGAGAGAAAAACTGTTTTTT. The variable domain in full, completed from reference TRBV7-9 and TRBJ1-4, reads DTGVSQNPRHKITKRGQNVTFRCDPISEHNRLYWYRQTLGQGPEFLTYFQNEAQLEKSRLLSDRFSAERPKGSFSTLEIQRTEQGDSAMYLCASSSPRMREKLFFGSGTQLSVL.

This clonotype was seen ten or more times. The chain is built from TRBV6-2 or TRBV6-3 and TRBJ2-5; possibly TRBD1 for D (6 bases). The germline gives CDR1 MNHEY, CDR2 SVGEGT. V was clipped by 5 bases and J by 5 bases, with 12 bases between them. The CDR3 loop spans 13 amino acids. The CDR3 DNA is TGTGCCAGCAGTGAGGGGGTTCGGGAGACCCAGTACTTC. This translates into CASSEGVRETQYF.